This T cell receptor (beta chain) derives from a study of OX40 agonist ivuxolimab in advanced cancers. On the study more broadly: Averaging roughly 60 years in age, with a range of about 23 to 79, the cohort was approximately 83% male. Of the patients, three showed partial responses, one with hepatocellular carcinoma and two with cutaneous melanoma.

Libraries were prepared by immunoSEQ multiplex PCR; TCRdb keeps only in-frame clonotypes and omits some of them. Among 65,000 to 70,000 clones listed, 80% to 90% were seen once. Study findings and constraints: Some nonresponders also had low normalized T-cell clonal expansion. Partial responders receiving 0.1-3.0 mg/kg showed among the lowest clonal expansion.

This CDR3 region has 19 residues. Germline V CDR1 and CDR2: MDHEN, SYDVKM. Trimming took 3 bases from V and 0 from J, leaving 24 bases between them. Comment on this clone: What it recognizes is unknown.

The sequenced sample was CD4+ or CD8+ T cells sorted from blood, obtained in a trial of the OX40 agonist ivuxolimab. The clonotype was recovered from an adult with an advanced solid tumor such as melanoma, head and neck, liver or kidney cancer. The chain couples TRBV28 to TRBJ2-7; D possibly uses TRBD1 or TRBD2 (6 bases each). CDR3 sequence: CASSFGSEGGELSSYEQYF. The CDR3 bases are TGTGCCAGCAGTTTCGGGTCAGAGGGGGGAGAGTTGAGCTCCTACGAGCAGTACTTC.